Each of the 14 T cell receptor beta chains below was sequenced from the same sample in a study of T-cell memory formation after mild COVID-19 listed by TCRdb under 2021. Libraries were prepared through 5' RACE. Sequencing was carried out with an Illumina NovaSeq 6000. The public reads were reanalyzed by TCRdb: fastp trimming at Q25, MiXCR alignment, in-frame beta chains only. Rows merge per CDR3 protein into single entries with the most common DNA and genes. The sample table records over 70,000 distinct CDR3 sequences; approximately 13% of these occur just once. Together, the top ten hold about 27% of the sample. The specimen sequenced was PBMCs or a T cell subset sorted from them (not recorded which). The receptor set was obtained from an adult woman who had mild COVID-19 (a few samples of this study predate the infection). The sample titles of this study are shuffled in the database, so cell type and time point are left out; the donor was told from shared clones.

V and J are TRBV7-9 and TRBJ2-1; 7 bases are a match to TRBD2. Germline V gives CDR1 SEHNR, CDR2 FQNEAQ (reference sequence). With V trimmed by 7 bases and J by 3 bases, 3 bases remained unmatched. The CDR3 loop spans 13 amino acids. CDR3 sequence: CASNKRDYNEQFF. CDR3 DNA sequence: TGTGCCAGCAATAAGCGGGACTACAATGAGCAGTTCTTC.

This clonotype was seen only a few times. V gene TRBV7-2 combines with J gene TRBJ2-5; tentatively, D is TRBD1 (6 bases). CDR3 size: 15 residues. V was cut by 1 base and J by 2 bases, with 11 bases left in between. Germline lookup yields CDR1 SGHTA and CDR2 FQGNSA. This CDR3 reads CASSLVRQGQETQYF. The CDR3 DNA is TGTGCCAGCAGCTTAGTTAGGCAGGGGCAAGAGACCCAGTACTTC. The whole variable domain, remainder taken from reference TRBV7-2 and TRBJ2-5, is GAGVSQSPSNKVTEKGKDVELRCDPISGHTALYWYRQSLGQGLEFLIYFQGNSAPDKSGLPSDRFSAERTGGSVSTLTIQRTQQEDSAVYLCASSLVRQGQETQYFGPGTRLLVL.

The V call is TRBV4-2, the J call TRBJ1-2, with TRBD1 matching over 7 bases. The germline V gene has CDR1 LGHNA and CDR2 YNFKEQ. The CDR3 is made up of 15 amino acids. Trimming removed 0 bases from V and 2 bases from J; junction bases left unmatched: 3. The CDR3: CASSQEGTANYGYTF. DNA of the CDR3: TGTGCCAGCAGCCAAGAGGGGACAGCCAACTATGGCTACACCTTC.

The chain couples TRBV20-1 to TRBJ1-4, with a possible D match to TRBD1 (5 bases). This CDR3 is 19 amino acids long. Germline assignment: CDR1 DFQATT and CDR2 SNEGSKA (reference sequence). With 0 bases removed from V and 4 bases from J, the gap between germline ends came to 24 bases. The CDR3 bases are TGCAGTGCTAGAGACTCAGGGTTGGGTCTGCTACTCCTTAATGAAAAACTGTTTTTT. Amino acids: CSARDSGLGLLLLNEKLFF.

In this sample, this clonotype turned up a few times. The chain combines TRBV7-9 with TRBJ2-3; D unresolved. Germline V gives CDR1 SEHNR, CDR2 FQNEAQ (reference sequence). V lost 5 bases and J lost 0, with 12 bases in between. This CDR3 comprises 15 residues. CDR3 residues: CASSRPAASTDTQYF. The CDR3 coding sequence is TGTGCCAGCAGCCGGCCGGCGGCTAGCACAGATACGCAGTATTTT.

This clonotype was found a few times. The rearrangement uses TRBV29-1 and TRBJ2-7; maybe TRBD1 (6 bases). Germline CDR1 SQVTM, CDR2 ANQGSEA. Deletions cut 2 bases from V and 1 base from J, with 9 bases between. This CDR3 region has 13 residues. CDR3 DNA sequence: TGCAGCGTTGAACCGACAGGATCCTACGAGCAGTACTTC. Encoded protein: CSVEPTGSYEQYF.

The rearrangement uses TRBV7-8 and TRBJ2-6, with 10 bases aligning to TRBD1. The CDR3 runs 18 residues. V gave up 3 bases and J gave up 0 bases; unmatched junction bases: 5. CDR1 and CDR2 from the germline V gene are SGHVS and FQNEAQ. The CDR3, as DNA: TGTGCCAGCAGCTTTGACAGGGGGCTACCCTCTGGGGCCAACGTCCTGACTTTC. Protein: CASSFDRGLPSGANVLTF.

In this sample, this clonotype turned up a few times. CDR3 sequence: CASKSLAGGVNNEQFF. The DNA for the CDR3 is TGTGCCAGCAAGAGTCTAGCGGGAGGAGTAAACAATGAGCAGTTCTTC. The chain uses TRBV27 and TRBJ2-1, with 11 bases that match TRBD2. This CDR3 comprises 16 residues. Per the germline V gene, CDR1 is MNHEY and CDR2 is SMNVEV (reference sequence). V was pared by 7 bases and J by 5 bases, with 10 bases of the junction left unmatched.

This clonotype showed up just a few times. This chain joins TRBV9 and TRBJ2-7; 9 nucleotides line up with TRBD2. Germline V lookup: CDR1 SGDLS, CDR2 YYNGEE. V trimming: 0 bases; J trimming: 3 bases; junction bases outside the gene matches: 7. The CDR3 is made up of 16 amino acids. The CDR3 DNA follows: TGTGCCAGCAGCGTAGAGGCAGCGGGGGGATTCTACGAGCAGTACTTC. Its protein product is CASSVEAAGGFYEQYF. Together with reference TRBV9 and TRBJ2-7, the CDR3 gives the full variable domain: DSGVTQTPKHLITATGQRVTLRCSPRSGDLSVYWYQQSLDQGLQFLIQYYNGEERAKGNILERFSAQQFPDLHSELNLSSLELGDSALYFCASSVEAAGGFYEQYFGPGTRLTVT.

This clonotype was recorded many times. CDR3 amino acids: CASSLLQGGAETQYF. CDR3 sequence (DNA): TGCGCCAGCAGCTTGCTCCAGGGAGGTGCAGAGACCCAGTACTTC. This chain links TRBV5-1 with TRBJ2-5; weak D call: TRBD2 (6 bases). Germline values: CDR1 SGHRS, CDR2 YFSETQ. Trimming shortened V by 1 base and J by 4 bases, and 14 bases separated the two germline ends. CDR3 length: 15 residues. Supplemented by reference TRBV5-1 and TRBJ2-5, the full variable domain reads KAGVTQTPRYLIKTRGQQVTLSCSPISGHRSVSWYQQTPGQGLQFLFEYFSETQRNKGNFPGRFSGRQFSNSRSEMNVSTLELGDSALYLCASSLLQGGAETQYFGPGTRLLVL.

The chain has TRBV5-1 and TRBJ2-1; TRBD1 agrees at 10 bases. Germline loops: CDR1 SGHRS, CDR2 YFSETQ. The length of the CDR3 is 18 residues. J lost 7 bases, V lost 4 bases, and 17 bases had no gene match. The CDR3 sequence: CASSPYPSGTGVRNEQFF. In DNA form, the CDR3 reads TGCGCCAGCAGCCCCTACCCTTCCGGGACAGGGGTGAGGAATGAGCAGTTCTTC.

This chain uses TRBV20-1 with TRBJ2-1, with a weak D call TRBD1 (6 bases). Germline V gene data show CDR1 as DFQATT and CDR2 as SNEGSKA (reference sequence). This CDR3 region has 14 residues. The germline V and J ends were trimmed by 6 bases and 4 bases, with 16 bases remaining between them. The CDR3 spells CSATGHTPYNEQFF. The CDR3 DNA follows: TGCAGTGCCACGGGACATACACCTTACAATGAGCAGTTCTTC.

The chain joins TRBV6-5 to TRBJ2-5; no reliable D call. V was shortened by 2 bases and J by 0 bases, with 7 bases between the two germline ends. Germline assignment: CDR1 MNHEY and CDR2 SVGAGI. The CDR3 covers 14 residues. The CDR3 nucleotides are TGTGCCAGCAGTTACGGTTCGGACCAAGAGACCCAGTACTTC. It is translated as CASSYGSDQETQYF.

The chain couples TRBV29-1 to TRBJ1-2; 10 nucleotides match TRBD1. Germline lookup yields CDR1 SQVTM and CDR2 ANQGSEA. This CDR3 is 13 amino acids long. The V and J ends lost 7 bases and 6 bases, in that order; junction bases with no gene match: 8. The chain's CDR3 is CSASPGTGDGYTF. The CDR3 nucleotides are TGCAGCGCTTCCCCCGGGACAGGGGATGGCTACACCTTC. The full variable domain, its missing parts supplied by reference TRBV29-1 and TRBJ1-2, is SAVISQKPSRDICQRGTSLTIQCQVDSQVTMMFWYRQQPGQSLTLIATANQGSEATYESGFVIDKFPISRPNLTFSTLTVSNMSPEDSSIYLCSASPGTGDGYTFGSGTRLTVV.